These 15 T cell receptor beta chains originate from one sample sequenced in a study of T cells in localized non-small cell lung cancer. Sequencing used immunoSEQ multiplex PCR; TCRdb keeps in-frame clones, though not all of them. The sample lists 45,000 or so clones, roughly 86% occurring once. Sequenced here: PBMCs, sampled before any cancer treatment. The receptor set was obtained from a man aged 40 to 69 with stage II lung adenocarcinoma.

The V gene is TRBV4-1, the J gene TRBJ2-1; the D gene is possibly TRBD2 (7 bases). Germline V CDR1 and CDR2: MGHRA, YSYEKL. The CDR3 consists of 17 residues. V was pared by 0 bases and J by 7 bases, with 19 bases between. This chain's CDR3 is CASSQDSVRGQGNEQFF. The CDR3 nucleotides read TGCGCCAGCAGCCAAGATAGTGTGCGGGGGCAGGGGAATGAGCAGTTCTTC.

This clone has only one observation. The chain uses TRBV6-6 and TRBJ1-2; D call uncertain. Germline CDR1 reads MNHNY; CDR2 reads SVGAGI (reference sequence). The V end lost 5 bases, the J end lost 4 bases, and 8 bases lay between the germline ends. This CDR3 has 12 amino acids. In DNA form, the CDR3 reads TGTGCCAGCAGTCCGGACGGCTATGGCTACACCTTC. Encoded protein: CASSPDGYGYTF.

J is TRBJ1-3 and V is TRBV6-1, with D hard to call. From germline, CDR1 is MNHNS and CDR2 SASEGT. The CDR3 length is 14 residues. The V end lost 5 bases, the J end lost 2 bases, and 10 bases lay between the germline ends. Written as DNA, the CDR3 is TGTGCCAGCAGTTTCGGGGTACCTGGAAACACCATATATTTT. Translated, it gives CASSFGVPGNTIYF.

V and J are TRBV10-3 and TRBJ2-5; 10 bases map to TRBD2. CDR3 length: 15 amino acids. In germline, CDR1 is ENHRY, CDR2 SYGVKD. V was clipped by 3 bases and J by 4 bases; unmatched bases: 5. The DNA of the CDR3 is TGTGCCATCAGTGAAAGCGGGGGGGCCGGAGAGACCCAGTACTTC. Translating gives CAISESGGAGETQYF.

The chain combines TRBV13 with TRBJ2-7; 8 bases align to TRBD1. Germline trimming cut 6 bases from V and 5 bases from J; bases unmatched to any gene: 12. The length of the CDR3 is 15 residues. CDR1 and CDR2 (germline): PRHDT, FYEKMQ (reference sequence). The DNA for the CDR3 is TGTGCCAGCAGGTACCGCAGGGGGCTTTCCAACGAGCAGTACTTC. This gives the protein CASRYRRGLSNEQYF. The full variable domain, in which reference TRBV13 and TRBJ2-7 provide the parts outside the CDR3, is AAGVIQSPRHLIKEKRETATLKCYPIPRHDTVYWYQQGPGQDPQFLISFYEKMQSDKGSIPDRFSAQQFSDYHSELNMSSLELGDSALYFCASRYRRGLSNEQYFGPGTRLTVT.

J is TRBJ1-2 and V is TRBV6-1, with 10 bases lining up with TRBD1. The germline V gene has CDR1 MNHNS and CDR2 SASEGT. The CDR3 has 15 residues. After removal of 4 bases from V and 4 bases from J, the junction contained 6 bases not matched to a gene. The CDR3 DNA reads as TGTGCCAGCAGTGTCGGGACAGGGGATGGCTATGGCTACACCTTC. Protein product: CASSVGTGDGYGYTF.

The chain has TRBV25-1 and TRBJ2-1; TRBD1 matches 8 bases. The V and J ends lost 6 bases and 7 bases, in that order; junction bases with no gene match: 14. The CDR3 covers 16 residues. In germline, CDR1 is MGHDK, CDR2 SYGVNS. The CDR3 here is CASSERQGRDRNEQFF. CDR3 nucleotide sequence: TGTGCCAGCAGCGAGAGACAGGGGAGAGATAGGAATGAGCAGTTCTTC. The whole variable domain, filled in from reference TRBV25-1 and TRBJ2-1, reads EADIYQTPRYLVIGTGKKITLECSQTMGHDKMYWYQQDPGMELHLIHYSYGVNSTEKGDLSSESTVSRIRTEHFPLTLESARPSHTSQYLCASSERQGRDRNEQFFGPGTRLTVL.

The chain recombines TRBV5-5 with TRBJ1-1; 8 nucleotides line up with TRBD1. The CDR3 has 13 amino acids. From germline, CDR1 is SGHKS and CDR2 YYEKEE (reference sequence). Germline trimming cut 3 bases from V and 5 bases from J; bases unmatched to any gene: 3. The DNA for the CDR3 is TGTGCCAGCAGCTGGGACAGGCATACTGAAGCTTTCTTT. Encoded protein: CASSWDRHTEAFF.

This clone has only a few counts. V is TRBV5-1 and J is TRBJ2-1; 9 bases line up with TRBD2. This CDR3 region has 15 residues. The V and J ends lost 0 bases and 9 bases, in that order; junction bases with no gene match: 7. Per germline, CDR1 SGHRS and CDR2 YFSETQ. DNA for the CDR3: TGCGCCAGCAGCTTGGAAGCGGGGGGCGTCGGTGAGCAGTTCTTC. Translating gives CASSLEAGGVGEQFF.

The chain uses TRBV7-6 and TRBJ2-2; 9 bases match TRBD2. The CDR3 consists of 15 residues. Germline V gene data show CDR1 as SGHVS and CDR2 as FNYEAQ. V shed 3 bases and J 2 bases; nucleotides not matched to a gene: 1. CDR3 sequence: CASSLGLANTGELFF. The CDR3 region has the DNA TGTGCCAGCAGCTTGGGACTAGCTAACACCGGGGAGCTGTTTTTT.

CDR3 bases: TGCGCCAGCAGCCCGGCTGGGACGAGCCAAGAGACCCAGTACTTC. This gives the protein CASSPAGTSQETQYF. V is TRBV5-1 and J is TRBJ2-5; D may correspond to TRBD1 or TRBD2 (5 bases each). The V and J ends lost 4 bases and 1 base respectively, with 14 bases between them. Germline assignment: CDR1 SGHRS and CDR2 YFSETQ. CDR3 size: 15 residues.

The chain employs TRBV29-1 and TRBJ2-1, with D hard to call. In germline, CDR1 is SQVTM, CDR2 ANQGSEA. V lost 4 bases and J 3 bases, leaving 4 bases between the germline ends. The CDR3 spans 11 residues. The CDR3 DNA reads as TGCAGCGTTGGGGGCTACAATGAGCAGTTCTTC. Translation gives CSVGGYNEQFF.

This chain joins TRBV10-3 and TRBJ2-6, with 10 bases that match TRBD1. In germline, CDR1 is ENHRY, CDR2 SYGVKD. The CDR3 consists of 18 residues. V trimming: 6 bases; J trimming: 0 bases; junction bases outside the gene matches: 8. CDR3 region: CAIRPGTGDPSGANVLTF. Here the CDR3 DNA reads TGTGCCATCAGACCCGGGACAGGGGACCCCTCTGGGGCCAACGTCCTGACTTTC.

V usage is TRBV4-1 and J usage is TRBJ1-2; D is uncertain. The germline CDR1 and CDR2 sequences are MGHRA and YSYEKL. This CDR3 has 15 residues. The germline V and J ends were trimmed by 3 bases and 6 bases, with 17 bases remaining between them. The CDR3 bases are TGCGCCAGCAGCCACCTAAGTAGAAGGACGGATGGCTACACCTTC. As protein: CASSHLSRRTDGYTF.

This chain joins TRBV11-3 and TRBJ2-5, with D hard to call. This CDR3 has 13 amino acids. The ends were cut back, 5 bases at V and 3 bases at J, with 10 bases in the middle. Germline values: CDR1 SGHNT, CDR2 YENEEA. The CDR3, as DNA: TGTGCCAGCAGCATCGGACCCGAAGAGACCCAGTACTTC. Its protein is CASSIGPEETQYF.